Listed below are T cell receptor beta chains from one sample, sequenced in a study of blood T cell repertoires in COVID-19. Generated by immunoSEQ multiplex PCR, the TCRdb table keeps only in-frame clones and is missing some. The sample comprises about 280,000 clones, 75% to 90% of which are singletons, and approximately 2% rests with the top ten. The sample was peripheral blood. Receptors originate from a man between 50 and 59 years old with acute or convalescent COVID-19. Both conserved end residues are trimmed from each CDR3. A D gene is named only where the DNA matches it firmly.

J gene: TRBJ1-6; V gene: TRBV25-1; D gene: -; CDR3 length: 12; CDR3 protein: ASREGYYNSPLH
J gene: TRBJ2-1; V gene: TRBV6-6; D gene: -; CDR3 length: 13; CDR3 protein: ASTLRDLVNHEQF
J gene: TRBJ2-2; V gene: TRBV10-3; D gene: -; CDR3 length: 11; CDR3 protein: AISEEGAGELF
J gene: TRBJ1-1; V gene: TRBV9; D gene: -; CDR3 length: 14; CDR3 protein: ASSPLVGDMNTEAF
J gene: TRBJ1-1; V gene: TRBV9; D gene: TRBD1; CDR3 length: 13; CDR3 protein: ASSPWTGGASEAF
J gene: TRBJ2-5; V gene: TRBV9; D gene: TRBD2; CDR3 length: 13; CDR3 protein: ASSGSGGYEETQY
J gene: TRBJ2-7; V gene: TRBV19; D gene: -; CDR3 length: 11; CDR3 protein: ASSMGRAGEQY
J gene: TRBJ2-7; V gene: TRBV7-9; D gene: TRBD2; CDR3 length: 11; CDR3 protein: ASSFRGGYEQY
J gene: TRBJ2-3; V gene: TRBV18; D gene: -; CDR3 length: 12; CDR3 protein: ASSPSGLTDTQY
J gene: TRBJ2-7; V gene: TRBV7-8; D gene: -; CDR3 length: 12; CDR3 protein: ASSLAQAFYEQY
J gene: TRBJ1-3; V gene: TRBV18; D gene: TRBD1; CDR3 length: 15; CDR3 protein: ASSPLTGGASGNTIY
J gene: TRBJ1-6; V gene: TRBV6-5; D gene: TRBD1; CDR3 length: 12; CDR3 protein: ASNRQGDNSPLH
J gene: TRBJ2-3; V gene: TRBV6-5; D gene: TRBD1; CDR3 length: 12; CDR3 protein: ASSFDRATDTQY
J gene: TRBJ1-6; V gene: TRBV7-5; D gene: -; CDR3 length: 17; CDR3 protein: ARSSNAGTGTDPNSPLH
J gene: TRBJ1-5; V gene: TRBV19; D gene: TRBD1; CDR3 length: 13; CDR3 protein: ASTNRRTGNQPQH
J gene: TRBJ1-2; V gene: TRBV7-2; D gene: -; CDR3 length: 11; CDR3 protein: ASSLQGGYGYT
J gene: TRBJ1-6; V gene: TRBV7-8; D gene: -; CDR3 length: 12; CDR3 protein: ASSLRDYNSPLH